This TCR beta chain was captured by sequencing in a study of CD8+ T cells in alopecia areata. Only a few counts were recorded for this clone. Starting from PBMCs, sorting isolated CD4+ and CD8+ T cells. Extracted from the samples, RNA was reverse transcribed into cDNA to serve as the sequencing template. TCRdb's table, derived via immunoSEQ multiplex PCR, lists solely in-frame clones and lacks some. The sample yields approximately 150,000 clones, about two thirds seen once. The sequenced material came from CD8+ T cells sorted from blood. This receptor was taken from a human donor in good health.

The DNA for the CDR3 is TGTGCCAGCAGCGATGGCACTAGCGGGGGGTTATTAATCCTCTCCTACGAGCAGTACTTC. Its protein product is CASSDGTSGGLLILSYEQYF. The gene calls are TRBV21-1 and TRBJ2-7; TRBD2, the table's D call, was not compared with the DNA. TRBV21-1 is listed as a pseudogene. The CDR3 contains 20 residues.